The 17 T cell receptor beta chains in this list originate from one sample, sequenced in a study of tumor-infiltrating lymphocytes in primary liver carcinoma. Blood RNA was derived from unsorted whole blood, and germline DNA was extracted too. Total RNA (roughly 0.45 ug) served as template for TCR beta cDNA synthesis primed by a constant-region primer. TCR beta libraries came from three nested multiplex PCR rounds using slightly modified ARM-PCR. Amplification in the first two PCR rounds was performed using TRBV1-TRBV30 forward primers and a C-beta reverse primer for approximately 10 cycles each. TCRdb itself ran the multiplex PCR reads through MiXCR, one entry per CDR3 protein. Of about 180,000 distinct CDR3 sequences listed, about 60% were seen once; the top ten hold 70% to 80%. The sample consisted of peripheral blood. The receptors originated from a man aged 35 to 55 with primary liver carcinoma and hepatitis B virus infection.

This chain connects TRBV28 to TRBJ1-5, with D unclear. The germline V gene encodes CDR1 MDHEN and CDR2 SYDVKM. The CDR3 is 13 residues long. V lost 7 bases to trimming and J lost 11 bases, with 18 bases between them. CDR3 sequence (DNA): TGTGCCAGCACCCGAGGAACGGGGAGGACCCAGCATTTT. It yields the protein CASTRGTGRTQHF.

The J gene is TRBJ2-3, the V gene TRBV2; D is unresolved. CDR3 size: 16 residues. V was pared by 6 bases and J by 2 bases, with 18 bases between. Germline V CDR1 and CDR2: SNHLY, FYNNEI. The CDR3 protein is CASSPNDPGFTDTQYF. In DNA, the CDR3 is TGTGCCAGCAGCCCCAACGATCCCGGATTCACAGATACGCAGTATTTT.

As to this clonotype: An end of the junction does not agree with germline; a read error may underlie this. The gene calls are TRBV2 and TRBJ1-1, with TRBD1 as a possible D gene (5 bases). CDR3 length equals 12 residues. Germline V gene data show CDR1 as SNHLY and CDR2 as FYNNEI. CDR3 DNA sequence: TGTGCCAGCATACTCAGGGATACTGGAGCTTTCTTT. Protein sequence: CASILRDTGAFF.

Regarding this clonotype: This could be a read error, since a much larger clone is one nucleotide away. The gene calls are TRBV11-2 and TRBJ1-1; 8 bases match TRBD1. The CDR3 loop spans 16 amino acids. Looked up from germline, CDR1 is SGHAT and CDR2 is FQNNGV. This CDR3 reads CANSLGRTGRDTEAFF. DNA for the CDR3: TGTGCCAACAGCTTAGGTCGGACAGGGAGGGACACTGAAGCTTTCTTT.

Details on this clonotype: A read error may produce the germline difference seen at one junction end. The rearrangement uses TRBV11-2 and TRBJ1-3; the D gene is possibly TRBD1 (6 bases). CDR1 SGHAT and CDR2 FQNNGV come from the germline V gene. This CDR3 is 16 amino acids long. The CDR3 sequence is CATHRLLDSSGNTLYF. Written as DNA, the CDR3 is TGTGCCACCCACCGACTACTGGACAGCTCTGGAAACACCTTATATTTT.

Concerning this clonotype itself: Since a much larger clone is just one base distant, this may be a read error. This chain uses TRBV6-5 with TRBJ2-4; 9 bases map to TRBD2. Germline CDR1 MNHEY, CDR2 SVGAGI. After removal of 4 bases from V and 0 bases from J, the junction contained 13 bases not matched to a gene. The CDR3 runs 19 residues. CDR3 sequence reads: CASSSLLTSGGGAKNIQYF. The CDR3 bases are TGTGCCAGCAGTTCCCTACTGACTAGCGGAGGGGGAGCCAAAAACATTCAGTACTTC.

This clonotype has just a few counts. The gene calls are TRBV4-1 and TRBJ2-3; a weak D match, TRBD1 (5 bases). The CDR3 runs 15 residues. The V and J ends lost 5 bases and 5 bases respectively, with 17 bases between them. The germline CDR1 and CDR2 sequences are MGHRA and YSYEKL. The CDR3 nucleotides are TGCGCCAGCAGCGCCCGGCATGGGGCAGGAGATACGCAGTATTTT. Encoded protein: CASSARHGAGDTQYF.

V usage is TRBV4-2 and J usage is TRBJ2-7; 11 bases are a match to TRBD2. Germline loops: CDR1 LGHNA, CDR2 YNFKEQ. J gave up 10 bases and V 1 base, and 9 bases lay outside the gene matches. The CDR3 consists of 15 residues. CDR3 nucleotide sequence: TGTGCCAGCAGCCAAGTACTAGCGGGAGTAAGTGACCAGTACTTC. It is translated as CASSQVLAGVSDQYF.

Concerning this clonotype: The CDR3 does not close with the conserved phenylalanine or tryptophan, likely indicating a read error. No DNA is shown, since the ends of the CDR3 on it are uncertain; the CDR3 is the one TCRdb lists. The chain uses TRBV11-2 and TRBJ1-1; the table's D call, TRBD1, was not checked against the DNA. With termini counted, the CDR3 has 15 amino acids. Germline V lookup: CDR1 SGHAT, CDR2 FQNNGV. The CDR3 sequence is CASSSLGQLGTETFI.

This chain uses TRBV6-5 with TRBJ1-2, with a possible D match to TRBD1 (5 bases). The germline gives CDR1 MNHEY, CDR2 SVGAGI. V was cut by 2 bases and J by 2 bases, with 12 bases left in between. The CDR3 sequence is 15 residues long. The CDR3 reads CASSYGRGENYGYTF. For the CDR3, the DNA is TGTGCCAGCAGTTACGGACGGGGGGAGAACTATGGCTACACCTTC.

A remark on this clonotype: The conserved final phenylalanine or tryptophan is absent from the CDR3, which likely points to a read error. The rearrangement joins TRBV10-3 to TRBJ1-1; tentative D call: TRBD1 (5 bases). Germline V gives CDR1 ENHRY, CDR2 SYGVKD. CDR3 length equals 16 residues. Trimming stripped 1 base from V and 0 bases from J, with 12 bases between. The CDR3 protein is CAISELPAGMNTEAFL. For the CDR3, the DNA is TGTGCCATCAGTGAGTTACCGGCAGGGATGAACACTGAAGCTTTCTTA.

As concerns this clonotype: A much larger clone lies one base from this, so it may be a read error. The chain has TRBV11-2 and TRBJ2-5, with no clear D. This CDR3 spans 13 amino acids. CDR1 is SGHAT, CDR2 FQNNGV, per germline. CDR3 loop: CASRFDSQETQYF. CDR3 nucleotide sequence: TGTGCCAGCCGCTTCGACTCCCAAGAGACCCAGTACTTC.

Of note for this clonotype: The CDR3 carries no conserved terminal phenylalanine or tryptophan, so it likely arises from a read error. J is TRBJ2-1 and V is TRBV11-3; D not resolved. The V and J ends lost 6 bases and 5 bases respectively, with 17 bases between them. The CDR3 totals 15 residues. Germline V gene sequence: CDR1 SGHNT, CDR2 YENEEA. The CDR3 spells CASRARGGVDNEQFS. DNA of the CDR3: TGTGCCAGCAGGGCCAGAGGTGGGGTTGACAATGAGCAGTTCTCC.

The chain uses TRBV7-8 and TRBJ2-1; 9 positions match TRBD2. CDR1 and CDR2 (germline): SGHVS, FQNEAQ. V lost 5 bases to trimming and J lost 9 bases; unmatched junction nucleotides: 14. This CDR3 contains 16 residues. CDR3 coding DNA: TGTGCCAGCAGCCCCCGGAGTAGCGGGAGTATACGTGAGCAGTTCTTC. Its protein product is CASSPRSSGSIREQFF.

This clonotype showed up just once. CDR3 nucleotides: TGCAGCGTTGAGGCCGTTGACAATGAGCAGTTCTTC. Its translation: CSVEAVDNEQFF. The rearrangement joins TRBV29-1 to TRBJ2-1; no clear D. The CDR3 length is 12 residues. The V end was cut by 3 bases, the J end by 5 bases, with 8 bases between. The V gene's germline CDR1 is SQVTM and CDR2 ANQGSEA.

A remark on this clonotype: The junction differs from germline at one of its ends, possibly a read error. The genes are TRBV4-1 and TRBJ2-3; D remains ambiguous. This CDR3 region has 13 residues. The germline gives CDR1 MGHRA, CDR2 YSYEKL. CDR3 in DNA: TGCGCCAGCAACCAAGAACCGCCAGATACGCAGTATTTT. Encoded protein: CASNQEPPDTQYF.

As for this clonotype: At one end, the junction sequence differs from germline, possibly due to a read error. The chain carries TRBV10-3 and TRBJ2-5; TRBD2 matches 9 bases. The CDR3 covers 14 residues. CDR1 is ENHRY and CDR2 is SYGVKD in the germline V gene. The CDR3 loop is CAISGSGSSETQYF. The CDR3 coding sequence is TGTGCCATCAGTGGTAGCGGGAGCTCGGAGACCCAGTATTTC.